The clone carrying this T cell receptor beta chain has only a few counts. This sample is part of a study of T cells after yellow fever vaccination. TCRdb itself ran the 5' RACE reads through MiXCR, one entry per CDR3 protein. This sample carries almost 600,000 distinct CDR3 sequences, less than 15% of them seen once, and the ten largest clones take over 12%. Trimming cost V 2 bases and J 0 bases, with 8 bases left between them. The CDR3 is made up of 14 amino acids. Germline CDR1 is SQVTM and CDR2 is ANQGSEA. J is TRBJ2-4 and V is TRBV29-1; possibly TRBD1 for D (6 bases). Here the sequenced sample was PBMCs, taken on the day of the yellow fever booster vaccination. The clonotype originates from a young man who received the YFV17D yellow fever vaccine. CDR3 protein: CSVETGLAKNIQYF. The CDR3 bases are TGCAGCGTTGAAACAGGGCTAGCCAAAAACATTCAGTACTTC.